A single sample is the source of the 8 T cell receptor beta chains below, sequenced in a study of cytomegalovirus exposure and HLA in healthy donors. It was with 60 Vbeta and 13 Jbeta primers that the PCR ran. Sequencing was performed with immunoSEQ multiplex PCR; in TCRdb, only in-frame clones are kept and a portion is missing. The sample has some 90,000 clones, about 81% seen once. The sequencing sample was made of PBMCs. Source of these receptors: a man aged 40-49 years in good health and CMV-seronegative.

The chain is built from TRBV30 and TRBJ2-5; unclear D gene. The CDR3 is 13 amino acids. The ends were cut back, 2 bases at V and 5 bases at J, with 12 bases in the middle. Germline CDR1 GTSNPN, CDR2 SVGIG (reference sequence). CDR3 protein: CAWSFRFGETQYF. The CDR3 DNA reads as TGTGCCTGGAGTTTTCGATTCGGGGAGACCCAGTACTTC.

The J gene is TRBJ1-1, the V gene TRBV18, with D possibly being TRBD1 (5 bases). CDR1 is KGHSH, CDR2 LQKENI, per germline. V lost 1 base, J lost 5 bases, and 11 bases lay in between. CDR3 length equals 14 residues. The CDR3 DNA reads TGTGCCAGCTCACCACGAGCGGGGGGGACTGAAGCTTTCTTT. It yields the protein CASSPRAGGTEAFF.

V usage is TRBV9 and J usage is TRBJ2-3; 12 positions agree with TRBD2. V was pared by 3 bases and J by 6 bases, with 8 bases of the junction left unmatched. Germline V CDR1 and CDR2: SGDLS, YYNGEE. The CDR3 is made up of 16 amino acids. In DNA, the CDR3 is TGTGCCAGCAGCGCGCGATCTAGCGGGGGGGCCGATACGCAGTATTTT. As protein: CASSARSSGGADTQYF.

This chain links TRBV9 with TRBJ2-3; TRBD2 matches at 9 bases. Germline loops: CDR1 SGDLS, CDR2 YYNGEE. Trimming removed 0 bases from V and 6 bases from J; junction bases left unmatched: 5. The CDR3 runs to 15 residues. The CDR3 sequence: CASSVGPAGGDTQYF. The CDR3 region has the DNA TGTGCCAGCAGCGTAGGCCCAGCGGGGGGTGATACGCAGTATTTT.

The V call is TRBV5-5, the J call TRBJ1-1; 10 bases are shared with TRBD1. The CDR3 is 17 amino acids. After removal of 1 base from V and 1 base from J, the junction contained 7 bases not matched to a gene. CDR1 and CDR2 (germline): SGHKS, YYEKEE (reference sequence). The CDR3 coding sequence is TGTGCCAGCAGCTTGTCCGGGACAGGGGAGACGAACACTGAAGCTTTCTTT. Translating gives CASSLSGTGETNTEAFF.

The rearrangement joins TRBV19 to TRBJ1-5; no firm D call. V gave up 6 bases and J gave up 3 bases, with 12 bases separating them. Looked up from germline, CDR1 is LNHDA and CDR2 is SQIVND (reference sequence). The CDR3 consists of 14 residues. For the CDR3, the DNA is TGTGCCAGTAGCCTAACAGCCTTCAATCAGCCCCAGCATTTT. It encodes CASSLTAFNQPQHF. The full variable domain, with the rest looked up from reference TRBV19 and TRBJ1-5, is DGGITQSPKYLFRKEGQNVTLSCEQNLNHDAMYWYRQDPGQGLRLIYYSQIVNDFQKGDIAEGYSVSREKKESFPLTVTSAQKNPTAFYLCASSLTAFNQPQHFGDGTRLSIL.

The J gene is TRBJ2-7, the V gene TRBV27; no definite D call. Germline CDR1 is MNHEY and CDR2 is SMNVEV (reference sequence). Deletions cut 7 bases from V and 6 bases from J, with 13 bases between. The CDR3 covers 12 residues. The CDR3 protein is CASIGFSSEQYF. The CDR3 bases are TGTGCCAGCATCGGGTTTTCGTCCGAGCAGTACTTC.

V is TRBV15 and J is TRBJ2-7, with D possibly matching TRBD2 (6 bases). The germline CDR1 and CDR2 sequences are LNHNV and YYDKDF (reference sequence). Trimming pared 0 bases from V and 0 bases from J, leaving 9 bases between. This CDR3 is 15 amino acids long. CDR3 residues: CATSRDAGSSYEQYF. The DNA of the CDR3 is TGTGCCACCAGCAGAGACGCGGGGAGCTCCTACGAGCAGTACTTC.